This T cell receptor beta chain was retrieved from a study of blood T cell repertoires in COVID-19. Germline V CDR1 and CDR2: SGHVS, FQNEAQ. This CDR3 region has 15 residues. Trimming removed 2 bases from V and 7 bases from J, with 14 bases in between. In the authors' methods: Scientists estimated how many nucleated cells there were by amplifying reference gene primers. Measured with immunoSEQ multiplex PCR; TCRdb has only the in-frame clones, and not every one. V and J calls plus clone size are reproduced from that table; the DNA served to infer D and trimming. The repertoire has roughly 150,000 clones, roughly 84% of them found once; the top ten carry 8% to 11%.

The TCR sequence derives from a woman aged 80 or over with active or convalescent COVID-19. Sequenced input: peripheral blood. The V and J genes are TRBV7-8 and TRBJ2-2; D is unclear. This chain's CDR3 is CASSLKLSAIGELFF. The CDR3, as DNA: TGTGCCAGCAGCTTAAAGCTTTCCGCAATCGGGGAGCTGTTTTTT.